The source of this TCR beta chain is a study of cytomegalovirus exposure and HLA in healthy donors. Whole-study results and caveats: A classifier reportedly called cytomegalovirus status with high sensitivity and specificity.

This CDR3 is built from 18 residues. V shed 2 bases, J shed 5 bases, and the junction held 16 bases outside the gene matches. Germline V lookup: CDR1 LNHDA, CDR2 SQIVND (reference sequence). Amplification used 60 Vbeta primers and 13 Jbeta primers. In the source study's methods: Unique TCR beta chains totaled 65 million to 95 million in a later count, with about 11 million of them shared. This table comes from immunoSEQ multiplex PCR, and its TCRdb copy is limited to in-frame clones, with some not included. V, J and clone size reflect that table, while D and trimming were determined from the DNA. The profile covers about 140,000 clones, with just under 85% appearing a single time and 1.5% to 2.5% taken by the ten largest. Worth noting for this clone: Its antigen is unidentified.

The J gene is TRBJ1-1, the V gene TRBV19, with 8 bases matching TRBD1. This clonotype was obtained from a woman in her thirties or forties in good health and CMV-seronegative. The sequenced sample consisted of PBMCs. CDR3 DNA sequence: TGTGCCAGTAGTATATGGCCCCGGACAGGGAGTATTGTAACTGAAGCTTTCTTT. This gives the protein CASSIWPRTGSIVTEAFF.